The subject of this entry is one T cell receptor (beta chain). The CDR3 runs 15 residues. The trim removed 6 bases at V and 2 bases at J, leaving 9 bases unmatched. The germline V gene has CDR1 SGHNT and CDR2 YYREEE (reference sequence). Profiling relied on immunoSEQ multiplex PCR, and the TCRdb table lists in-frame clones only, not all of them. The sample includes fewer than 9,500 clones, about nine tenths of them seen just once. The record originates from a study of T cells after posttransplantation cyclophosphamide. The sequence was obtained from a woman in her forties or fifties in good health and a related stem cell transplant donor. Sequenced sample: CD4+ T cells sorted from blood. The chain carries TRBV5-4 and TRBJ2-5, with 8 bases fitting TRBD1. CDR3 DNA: TGTGCCAGCACCGAACTCTGGACAGGGCAAGAGACCCAGTACTTC. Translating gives CASTELWTGQETQYF.